What follows are 9 T cell receptor beta chains derived from one specimen sequenced in a study of Graves' ophthalmopathy and Graves' hyperthyroidism. Amplification targeted the TCR beta CDR3 regions, with RNA transcripts as the source material. Second-round multiplex PCR came after first-round RT-PCR with HTBI primers. TCRdb recomputed calls from the multiplex PCR reads with MiXCR, one row per CDR3 protein. The table records 200,000 to 300,000 distinct CDR3 sequences, around 42% of them present only once. Material for sequencing was peripheral blood. These receptors were taken from an adult man with Graves' ophthalmopathy.

This clonotype occurred many times. The CDR3 here is CAISDPTGAEAFF. CDR3 sequence (DNA): TGTGCCATCAGTGACCCGACAGGAGCTGAAGCTTTCTTT. This chain links TRBV10-3 with TRBJ1-1; tentative D call: TRBD1 (6 bases). Trimming removed 3 bases from V and 6 bases from J, with 11 bases in between. The CDR3 extends over 13 amino acids. Per germline, CDR1 ENHRY and CDR2 SYGVKD.

This clonotype has a handful of counts. This chain links TRBV7-3 with TRBJ1-1, with a weak D call TRBD1 (5 bases). The V and J ends lost 6 bases and 2 bases respectively, with 13 bases between them. Germline CDR1 is SGHTA and CDR2 is FQGTGA. The CDR3 consists of 14 residues. The CDR3: CASSPGPTNTEAFF. CDR3 bases: TGTGCCAGCAGTCCGGGACCAACTAACACTGAAGCTTTCTTT.

V and J are TRBV27 and TRBJ2-7; perhaps TRBD1 as D (5 bases). CDR1 and CDR2 from the germline V gene are MNHEY and SMNVEV (reference sequence). With 5 bases removed from V and 1 base from J, the gap between germline ends came to 12 bases. The CDR3 length is 14 residues. CDR3 sequence: CASSPRTLSYEQYF. The CDR3 DNA sequence: TGTGCCAGCAGTCCCCGGACACTTTCCTACGAGCAGTACTTC.

V and J are TRBV9 and TRBJ1-3; 8 positions agree with TRBD1. The CDR3 extends over 14 amino acids. V was pared by 4 bases and J by 4 bases, with 4 bases of the junction left unmatched. Per the germline V gene, CDR1 is SGDLS and CDR2 is YYNGEE. CDR3 sequence (DNA): TGTGCCAGCAGCCAAGGGACAGGCGGAAACACCATATATTTT. It encodes CASSQGTGGNTIYF.

This clonotype was seen only a few times. The rearrangement links TRBV20-1 to TRBJ2-7; TRBD1 aligns across 9 bases. Germline CDR1 and CDR2: DFQATT and SNEGSKA (reference sequence). The CDR3 extends over 14 amino acids. V was pared by 3 bases and J by 6 bases, with 9 bases of the junction left unmatched. The CDR3 reads CSASSGQGRFEQYF. CDR3 bases: TGCAGTGCTAGCTCGGGACAGGGTAGGTTCGAGCAGTACTTC.

This clonotype was counted a single time. The chain combines TRBV29-1 with TRBJ1-2, with TRBD1 matching over 7 bases. V gave up 7 bases and J gave up 6 bases; unmatched junction bases: 11. This CDR3 contains 13 residues. Germline assignment: CDR1 SQVTM and CDR2 ANQGSEA. The CDR3 region is CSGQASTGDGYTF. The CDR3 DNA sequence: TGCAGCGGGCAGGCAAGCACAGGGGATGGCTACACCTTC.

J is TRBJ1-6 and V is TRBV6-5; D remains ambiguous. This CDR3 has 14 amino acids. Germline V gene data show CDR1 as MNHEY and CDR2 as SVGAGI. Trimming took 6 bases from V and 8 from J, leaving 14 bases between them. This CDR3 is CASSEGFKDSPLHF. The CDR3, as DNA: TGTGCCAGCAGCGAGGGATTTAAGGATTCACCCCTCCACTTT.

Remarks on this clonotype: One junction end disagrees with the germline gene, perhaps due to a read error. The chain carries TRBV20-1 and TRBJ2-7; 7 nucleotides align to TRBD1. The CDR3 has 12 residues. CDR1 and CDR2 (germline): DFQATT, SNEGSKA (reference sequence). Here the CDR3 DNA reads TGCAATGCTATAAATACAGGGGACGAGCAGTACTTC. Encoded protein: CNAINTGDEQYF.

This sequence joins TRBV15 and TRBJ2-5; TRBD2 agrees at 11 bases. Losses at the gene ends were 0 bases for V and 4 bases for J; bases not matched to a gene: 10. Germline V gene sequence: CDR1 LNHNV, CDR2 YYDKDF (reference sequence). The CDR3 is made up of 18 amino acids. The CDR3 is CATSRERVAGGPGETQYF. Here the CDR3 DNA reads TGTGCCACCAGCAGAGAACGGGTAGCGGGAGGGCCAGGAGAGACCCAGTACTTC.